This T cell receptor (beta chain) was recovered during a study of human T cells and chemical hapten exposure. Time point meaning: patch test 2, 6 weeks after DPC sensitization. Indicated treatment: therapeutic diphenylcyclopropenone sensitization with weekly scalp DPC. This clonotype came up a few times. TCRdb re-analysed the RACE reads in MiXCR, keeping a single row per CDR3 protein. The sample includes under 450,000 distinct CDR3 sequences, more than 5% of them seen just once. This CDR3 spans 13 amino acids. The germline V gene has CDR1 MNHEY and CDR2 SVGEGT. The V end was cut by 0 bases, the J end by 2 bases, with 5 bases between.

This chain uses TRBV6-2 or TRBV6-3 with TRBJ2-7, with D unclear. This material consisted of whole blood, taken in connection with sensitization to the hapten diphenylcyclopropenone (DPC). The receptor comes from a woman aged 18 to 35 with alopecia areata. Some clones in this sample may be carry-over from other donors' samples. The CDR3 loop reads CASSYSFAYEQYF. The DNA for the CDR3 is TGTGCCAGCAGTTACTCGTTTGCCTACGAGCAGTACTTC.